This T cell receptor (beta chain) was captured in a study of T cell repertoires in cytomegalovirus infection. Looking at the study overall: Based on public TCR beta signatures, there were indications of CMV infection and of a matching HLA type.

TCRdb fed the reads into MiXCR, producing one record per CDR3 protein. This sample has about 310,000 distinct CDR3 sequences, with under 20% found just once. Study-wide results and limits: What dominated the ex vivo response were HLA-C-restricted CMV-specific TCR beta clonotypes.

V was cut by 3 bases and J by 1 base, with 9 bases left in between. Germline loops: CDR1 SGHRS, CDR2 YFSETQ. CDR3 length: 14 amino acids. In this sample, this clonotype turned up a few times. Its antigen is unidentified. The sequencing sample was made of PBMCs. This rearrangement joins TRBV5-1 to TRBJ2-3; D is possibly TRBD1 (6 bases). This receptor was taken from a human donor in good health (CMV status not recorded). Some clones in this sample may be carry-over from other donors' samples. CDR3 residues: CASSSPGGTDTQYF. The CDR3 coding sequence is TGCGCCAGCAGCTCGCCAGGGGGCACAGATACGCAGTATTTT. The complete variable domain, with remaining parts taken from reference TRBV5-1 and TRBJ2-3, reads KAGVTQTPRYLIKTRGQQVTLSCSPISGHRSVSWYQQTPGQGLQFLFEYFSETQRNKGNFPGRFSGRQFSNSRSEMNVSTLELGDSALYLCASSSPGGTDTQYFGPGTRLTVL.